These T cell receptor beta chains were read from a single sample in a study of blood T cell repertoires in COVID-19. The repertoire was sequenced with immunoSEQ multiplex PCR; TCRdb's copy has only in-frame clones and lacks some. This repertoire shows about 250,000 clones, about 86% found once; its top ten account for more than 7%. Sequencing was carried out using peripheral blood. Receptors originate from a man aged 80 or over with acute or convalescent COVID-19. Both conserved end residues are part of each CDR3. The D gene is left open where the match is weak. A clone size is listed for some rows: how often the clone was seen (once, few, many), or a class if it is expanded.

v_call	d_call	j_call	clone_size	cdr3_nt	cdr3_aa
TRBV19	NA	TRBJ2-3	NA	TGTGCCAGTAGTATTCGAGGGGGGGGGCGCACAGATACGCAGTATTTT	CASSIRGGGRTDTQYF
TRBV5-4	TRBD1	TRBJ1-4	few	TGTGCCAGCAGCTTGCAGCGGACAGGACCGGGGGAAAAACTGTTTTTT	CASSLQRTGPGEKLFF
TRBV19	NA	TRBJ2-7	few	TGTGCCCGGGACACTACCTACGAGCAGTACTTC	CARDTTYEQYF
TRBV6-5	TRBD2	TRBJ2-7	NA	TGTGCCAGCAGTTACTCCGGGGGGACTAACTACGAGCAGTACTTC	CASSYSGGTNYEQYF
TRBV7-9	NA	TRBJ2-3	NA	TGTGCCAGCAGCCTTTCGATTTCTGCGGATACGCAGTATTTT	CASSLSISADTQYF
TRBV7-6	TRBD1	TRBJ2-2	NA	TGTGCCAGCAGCTCTACAGGGGGCACGAACACCGGGGAGCTGTTTTTT	CASSSTGGTNTGELFF
TRBV4-1	TRBD1	TRBJ1-5	NA	TGCGCCAGCAGCCAGGCTACAGGGGATCAGCCCCAGCATTTT	CASSQATGDQPQHF
TRBV20-1	TRBD1	TRBJ2-7	NA	TGCAGTGCTAGTCCCGGTGGTGGGACAGGGGCCCTTAATGTCGGCGAGCAGTACTTC	CSASPGGGTGALNVGEQYF
TRBV4-2	NA	TRBJ1-1	many	TGTGCCAGCAGCCACTCCACAGGGAGCACTGAAGCTTTCTTT	CASSHSTGSTEAFF
TRBV30	TRBD2	TRBJ2-2	NA	TGTGCCTGGAGTGTACGTAGCGGGGTTAACACCGGGGAGCTGTTTTTT	CAWSVRSGVNTGELFF
TRBV12-3/TRBV12-4	TRBD2	TRBJ2-5	NA	TGTGCCAGTGGACTAGCGGGATCCGAGACCCAGTACTTC	CASGLAGSETQYF
TRBV12-3/TRBV12-4	TRBD1	TRBJ1-1	NA	TGTGCCAGCAGTCCCCAAGGGGGCGAAGCTTTCTTT	CASSPQGGEAFF
TRBV4-1	NA	TRBJ1-2	once	TGCGCCAGCAGCCTTGGTCGGGGTTTATATGGCTACACCTTC	CASSLGRGLYGYTF
TRBV25-1	TRBD1	TRBJ2-1	NA	TGTGCCAGCAGTGTTCCGGGACAGGTTACCAATGAGCAGTTCTTC	CASSVPGQVTNEQFF
TRBV19	NA	TRBJ1-1	NA	TGTGCCAGTAGTATTTTTGCGGGAGAGGCTTTCTTT	CASSIFAGEAFF
TRBV11-2	TRBD2	TRBJ2-6	NA	TGTGCCAGCAGCTCAGGACTAGCCGCGCTATCTGGGGCCAACGTCCTGACTTTC	CASSSGLAALSGANVLTF
TRBV12-5	NA	TRBJ1-5	NA	TGTGCTAGTGCCCCTCCCTATCAGCCCCAGCATTTT	CASAPPYQPQHF
TRBV27	NA	TRBJ2-7	NA	TGTGCCAGCAGTTTATCGATCTACGGATTTTCAGGGGTTCACGAGCAGTACTTC	CASSLSIYGFSGVHEQYF
TRBV5-1	TRBD1	TRBJ1-1	few	TGCGCCAGCAGCTCCAGTTGGACAGGTGCTGAAGCTTTCTTT	CASSSSWTGAEAFF
TRBV2	TRBD1	TRBJ1-2	NA	TGTGCCAGCAGAGCGTCGGGGACAGGGGGTTATGGCTACACCTTC	CASRASGTGGYGYTF
TRBV7-6	TRBD1	TRBJ1-6	once	TGTGCCAGCAGCTTAGCCGGGACAGACAATTCACCCCTCCACTTT	CASSLAGTDNSPLHF
TRBV25-1	TRBD1	TRBJ2-5	NA	TGTGCCAGCAGTGAAAATAGGGCAGGGGGTCGAGAGACCCAGTACTTC	CASSENRAGGRETQYF
TRBV10-1	NA	TRBJ2-7	NA	TGCGCCAGCAGTGACAGCTCCTACGAGCAGTACTTC	CASSDSSYEQYF
TRBV28	TRBD1	TRBJ1-4	NA	TGTGCCAGCATCGGGGGACAGGTTGGTGTAAAACTGTTTTTT	CASIGGQVGVKLFF
TRBV7-9	NA	TRBJ2-3	NA	TGTGCCAGCAGCTTAAGTAGGGACTTGGCTTATACGCAGTATTTT	CASSLSRDLAYTQYF
TRBV3-1/TRBV3-2	TRBD1	TRBJ1-1	NA	TGTGCCAGCAGCCTACCGGACAGGGGAAGGAATGAAGCTTTCTTT	CASSLPDRGRNEAFF
TRBV2	NA	TRBJ2-2	few	TGTGCCAGCAGGACCGGGACAACTACCGGGGAGCTGTTTTTT	CASRTGTTTGELFF
TRBV11-3	TRBD1	TRBJ2-1	NA	TGTGCCAGCAGCTGGACAGGGGACGGTGAGCAGTTCTTC	CASSWTGDGEQFF
TRBV2	NA	TRBJ1-6	NA	TGTGCCAGCAGTGAAGCGCGGAATTCACCCCTCCACTTT	CASSEARNSPLHF
TRBV11-3	NA	TRBJ2-5	NA	TGTGCCAGCAGCTTAAAAGTAACAGGGCGGGAGACCCAGTACTTC	CASSLKVTGRETQYF
TRBV24-1	TRBD1	TRBJ1-5	few	TGTGCCACCAGTGATTCCGGGACAGGGGGCGGTCAGCCCCAGCATTTT	CATSDSGTGGGQPQHF
TRBV2	TRBD1	TRBJ1-2	NA	TGTGCCAGCAGCGCCCGGACAGGGCCTAACTATGGCTACACCTTC	CASSARTGPNYGYTF
TRBV10-3	TRBD1	TRBJ2-7	NA	TGTGCCATCAGTGGGCAGGGGGCTACCTACGAGCAGTACTTC	CAISGQGATYEQYF
TRBV10-3	TRBD2	TRBJ2-1	few	TGTGCCATCAGTCCGGGGGGGGCGATCGAGCAGTTCTTC	CAISPGGAIEQFF
TRBV18	TRBD2	TRBJ2-1	NA	TGTGCCAGCTCACCACGAGAAGCGGGAGGGGTTAATGAGCAGTTCTTC	CASSPREAGGVNEQFF
TRBV9	NA	TRBJ2-2	NA	TGTGCCAGCAGCGTAGTTCGGGGGGCTACGAACACCGGGGAGCTGTTTTTT	CASSVVRGATNTGELFF
TRBV9	TRBD1	TRBJ2-2	NA	TGTGCCAGCAGCCCAACAACCGGGACAGTGAACACCGGGGAGCTGTTTTTT	CASSPTTGTVNTGELFF
TRBV4-1	NA	TRBJ2-7	NA	TGCGCCAGCAGCCAAGATCCGGCGGAGCACTCCTACGAGCAGTACTTC	CASSQDPAEHSYEQYF
TRBV5-1	TRBD2	TRBJ2-1	NA	TGCGCCAGCAGCGCCTTACTAGCGCGAAGGGACAATGAGCAGTTCTTC	CASSALLARRDNEQFF
TRBV3-1/TRBV3-2	NA	TRBJ1-5	NA	TGTGCCAGCAGCCAAGGGGGGCGAGTCAATCAGCCCCAGCATTTT	CASSQGGRVNQPQHF
TRBV3-1/TRBV3-2	NA	TRBJ1-1	few	TGTGCCAGCAGCCAATTGAAGAGGGGGACTGAAGCTTTCTTT	CASSQLKRGTEAFF
TRBV6-5	NA	TRBJ2-6	NA	TGTGCAGCCCAGGGAACTGGGGCCAACGTCCTGACTTTC	CAAQGTGANVLTF
TRBV10-2	NA	TRBJ1-3	once	TGCGCCAGCAGTGGGGGCAGGGGCTCTGGAAACACCATATATTTT	CASSGGRGSGNTIYF
TRBV6-1	NA	TRBJ2-7	NA	TGTGCCAGCAGTGAAGCGGTCCTATCGGTATCCTACGAGCAGTACTTC	CASSEAVLSVSYEQYF
TRBV6-5	TRBD1	TRBJ2-7	NA	TGTGCCAGCAGTTTAGACAGGGCCCGTTACGAGCAGTACTTC	CASSLDRARYEQYF
TRBV24-1	TRBD1	TRBJ1-2	few	TGTGCCACCAGAGCTCCTCCGGGACAGGGGGCAGCTAACTATGGCTACACCTTC	CATRAPPGQGAANYGYTF
TRBV5-1	TRBD1	TRBJ1-1	NA	TGCGCCAGCAGCTTTACAGGGGTGGAGAACACTGAAGCTTTCTTT	CASSFTGVENTEAFF
TRBV7-2	NA	TRBJ2-7	NA	TGTGCCAGCAGCTTAGCGAGTGGAAAGGGAGCATACGAGCAGTACTTC	CASSLASGKGAYEQYF
TRBV28	TRBD1	TRBJ1-6	few	TGTGCCAGCAGAACTGCACAGGGGGCGCTTTCACCCCTCCACTTT	CASRTAQGALSPLHF
TRBV28	TRBD1	TRBJ2-7	NA	TGTGCCAGCAGTTTATCGGGACAGGGGGCCCACGAGCAGTACTTC	CASSLSGQGAHEQYF